The T cell receptor (beta chain) under discussion was sequenced for a study of cytomegalovirus exposure and HLA in healthy donors. Whole-study context: The same platform used for the 666 first-cohort repertoires was also used for the 130 or so validation repertoires, as a later analysis reported. General study results and limits: The majority of TCR sequences were rare, yet some public TCRs appeared in many donors. A few CMV-associated chains were confirmed in vitro to be specific for CMV antigens.

The approximately 120-subject validation cohort, separate from the roughly 670-subject first cohort, included the donors. Germline V lookup: CDR1 MNHNS, CDR2 SASEGT. The CDR3 covers 14 residues. The V and J ends lost 1 base and 4 bases respectively, with 10 bases between them. Notes on this clone: What it binds is unknown.

Clones were sequenced by immunoSEQ multiplex PCR, and TCRdb holds only the in-frame ones, with some missing. Of approximately 160,000 clones listed, about 90% were seen once; the top ten hold 4% to 4.5%. The sequence came from a man younger than 35 in good health and CMV-seropositive. The sample comprised PBMCs. The chain has TRBV6-1 and TRBJ2-5; maybe TRBD1 (6 bases). The CDR3 nucleotides are TGTGCCAGCAGTGAAGATCACAGGGTAGAGACCCAGTACTTC. It codes for CASSEDHRVETQYF.